Shown below are 32 T cell receptor beta chains from a single sample sequenced in a study of blood T cell repertoires in COVID-19. The assay was immunoSEQ multiplex PCR, and TCRdb's table has in-frame clones only and misses some. The sample gives about 130,000 clones, around 73% of which show up once; over 9.5% is in the top ten. Material for sequencing was peripheral blood. These receptors all stem from a man aged 55 to 70 who had recovered from COVID-19.

This clone was found once. The gene calls are TRBV27 and TRBJ2-3; 8 bases fit TRBD2. CDR3 length equals 15 residues. Germline V gene sequence: CDR1 MNHEY, CDR2 SMNVEV (reference sequence). The ends lost 7 bases at V and 4 bases at J; junction bases unmatched: 10. The CDR3 is CASKKAGTRADTQYF. In DNA form, the CDR3 reads TGTGCCAGCAAAAAGGCGGGGACTAGGGCAGATACGCAGTATTTT.

This clone has just a few counts. The chain combines TRBV28 with TRBJ1-4; D perhaps matches TRBD1 (6 bases). Germline assignment: CDR1 MDHEN and CDR2 SYDVKM. V lost 4 bases, J lost 9 bases, and 12 bases lay in between. This CDR3 is 13 amino acids long. The CDR3 spells CASSSQGLQKLFF. CDR3 nucleotides: TGTGCCAGCAGTTCGCAGGGGTTACAAAAACTGTTTTTT.

In this sample, this clone turned up a few times. This CDR3 reads CASSLQGRSTDTQYF. The CDR3 nucleotides are TGTGCCAGTAGTTTACAGGGAAGGTCCACAGATACGCAGTATTTT. The chain recombines TRBV19 with TRBJ2-3; possibly TRBD1 for D (6 bases). The CDR3 consists of 15 residues. The germline V and J ends were trimmed by 5 bases and 2 bases, with 14 bases remaining between them. The germline CDR1 and CDR2 sequences are LNHDA and SQIVND (reference sequence).

This chain joins TRBV6-5 and TRBJ2-7, with a weak D call TRBD1 (6 bases). V was shortened by 4 bases and J by 1 base, with 8 bases between the two germline ends. The germline gives CDR1 MNHEY, CDR2 SVGAGI. CDR3 size: 13 residues. As DNA, the CDR3 is TGTGCCAGCAGTTCTACAGGGTCCTACGAGCAGTACTTC. Translated: CASSSTGSYEQYF.

The CDR3: CASSLKGQDADTQYF. The DNA of the CDR3 is TGCGCCAGCAGCTTAAAGGGACAGGATGCAGATACGCAGTATTTT. The genes are TRBV5-1 and TRBJ2-3; 8 nucleotides align to TRBD1. The germline gives CDR1 SGHRS, CDR2 YFSETQ. J lost 4 bases, V lost 2 bases, and 6 bases had no gene match. CDR3 length equals 15 residues.

This chain joins TRBV6-5 and TRBJ1-4; 7 nucleotides agree with TRBD1. Germline CDR1 is MNHEY and CDR2 is SVGAGI. This CDR3 contains 15 residues. V was pared by 2 bases and J by 8 bases, with 8 bases of the junction left unmatched. CDR3 DNA sequence: TGTGCCAGCAGTTACGATACGGGACAGCCCGAAAAACTGTTTTTT. This sequence encodes CASSYDTGQPEKLFF.

The chain links TRBV5-6 to TRBJ1-2, with D possibly being TRBD1 (5 bases). The CDR3 is 14 residues long. The germline gives CDR1 SGHDT, CDR2 YYEEEE. The V and J ends lost 4 bases and 4 bases respectively, with 14 bases between them. DNA for the CDR3: TGTGCCAGCAGCCTGGGACCACAGGTCTATGGCTACACCTTC. It codes for CASSLGPQVYGYTF.

This clone was counted only a few times. The chain is built from TRBV4-3 and TRBJ2-2; 8 bases line up with TRBD1. Germline lookup yields CDR1 LGHNA and CDR2 YSLEER. This CDR3 is 16 amino acids long. V shed 2 bases and J 5 bases; nucleotides not matched to a gene: 7. As DNA, the CDR3 is TGCGCCAGCAGCCAAATCCTTGGACAGGGTACCGGGGAGCTGTTTTTT. This sequence encodes CASSQILGQGTGELFF.

The chain couples TRBV28 to TRBJ1-3; the D gene is possibly TRBD1 (6 bases). The length of the CDR3 is 13 residues. V dropped 5 bases and J dropped 7 bases, with 12 bases sitting between them. CDR1 MDHEN and CDR2 SYDVKM come from the germline V gene. The CDR3 spells CASSRQDRNTIYF. In nucleotides, the CDR3 is TGTGCCAGCAGTAGACAGGACCGCAACACCATATATTTT.

The count of this clone is one. The CDR3 DNA is TGTGCCAGCTCACCGATGGCAGGGAATAGCTACAATGAGCAGTTCTTC. Its translation is CASSPMAGNSYNEQFF. V and J are TRBV18 and TRBJ2-1, with D tentatively TRBD1 (5 bases). CDR3 length: 16 amino acids. Germline lookup yields CDR1 KGHSH and CDR2 LQKENI. Trimming stripped 3 bases from V and 3 bases from J, with 15 bases between.

This clone was observed a single time. This chain links TRBV29-1 with TRBJ1-5; weak D call: TRBD1 (6 bases). CDR3 length equals 13 residues. The ends were cut back, 7 bases at V and 15 bases at J, with 25 bases in the middle. Germline assignment: CDR1 SQVTM and CDR2 ANQGSEA. CDR3 in DNA: TGCAGCGCACGAGACAGGAATCATGGGGCCTGGCATTTT. It yields the protein CSARDRNHGAWHF.

The chain employs TRBV5-6 and TRBJ2-5; unclear D gene. V gave up 1 base and J gave up 0 bases, with 4 bases separating them. The CDR3 runs to 13 residues. Germline assignment: CDR1 SGHDT and CDR2 YYEEEE. The CDR3 here is CASSLSNQETQYF. The CDR3 coding sequence is TGTGCCAGCAGCTTGTCCAACCAAGAGACCCAGTACTTC.

The chain joins TRBV7-3 to TRBJ2-3, with 7 positions matching TRBD2. The germline CDR1 and CDR2 sequences are SGHTA and FQGTGA. The CDR3 length is 16 residues. V was pared by 2 bases and J by 0 bases, with 5 bases of the junction left unmatched. CDR3 loop: CASSLVGGSSTDTQYF. As DNA, the CDR3 is TGTGCCAGCAGCTTAGTGGGAGGGTCTAGCACAGATACGCAGTATTTT.

V gene TRBV2 combines with J gene TRBJ1-5; D is unresolved. The CDR3 is 14 residues long. Trimming shortened V by 1 base and J by 4 bases, and 8 bases separated the two germline ends. Germline lookup yields CDR1 SNHLY and CDR2 FYNNEI. The CDR3 spells CASSEGQANQPQHF. CDR3 DNA: TGTGCCAGCAGTGAAGGTCAGGCTAATCAGCCCCAGCATTTT.

The V and J genes are TRBV7-6 and TRBJ1-2; D gene ambiguous. Germline-derived CDR1 and CDR2 are SGHVS and FNYEAQ. Trimming cost V 5 bases and J 1 base, with 11 bases left between them. The CDR3 covers 14 residues. The CDR3 DNA follows: TGTGCCAGCAGCCCGAGGGTCGGTAACTATGGCTACACCTTC. Residues: CASSPRVGNYGYTF.

The chain carries TRBV6-5 and TRBJ1-1; no definite D call. The CDR3 runs to 15 residues. Trimming removed 6 bases from V and 6 bases from J, with 20 bases in between. The V gene's germline CDR1 is MNHEY and CDR2 SVGAGI. In nucleotides, the CDR3 is TGTGCCAGCAGATCGCCTACTCGCGGGAGGGCTGAAGCTTTCTTT. It translates to CASRSPTRGRAEAFF.

There are a few counts of this clone. V usage is TRBV4-3 and J usage is TRBJ1-3, with a weak D call TRBD1 (6 bases). Germline-derived CDR1 and CDR2 are LGHNA and YSLEER. This CDR3 has 14 residues. Trimming took off 3 bases at V and 4 bases at J, with 10 bases between the two ends. DNA of the CDR3: TGCGCCAGCAGCCAGACAGGCCTAGGAAACACCATATATTTT. This translates into CASSQTGLGNTIYF.

The chain employs TRBV28 and TRBJ2-1, with TRBD1 as a possible D gene (6 bases). The germline CDR1 and CDR2 sequences are MDHEN and SYDVKM. V shed 4 bases and J shed 13 bases, with 11 bases lying between them. The CDR3 totals 11 residues. This chain's CDR3 is CASSYRDNQFF. In DNA, the CDR3 is TGTGCCAGCAGTTACCGGGACAATCAGTTCTTC. The whole variable domain, remainder taken from reference TRBV28 and TRBJ2-1, is DVKVTQSSRYLVKRTGEKVFLECVQDMDHENMFWYRQDPGLGLRLIYFSYDVKMKEKGDIPEGYSVSREKKERFSLILESASTNQTSMYLCASSYRDNQFFGPGTRLTVL.

The rearrangement links TRBV2 to TRBJ1-5; 11 bases map to TRBD1. The CDR3 contains 15 residues. The J segment lost 6 bases and the V segment lost 1 base, leaving 2 bases of the junction unmatched. Per germline, CDR1 SNHLY and CDR2 FYNNEI. CDR3 in DNA: TGTGCCAGCAGTGAAGGGACAGGGGGCTTTCAGCCCCAGCATTTT. Translating it yields CASSEGTGGFQPQHF. Full variable domain (missing parts from reference TRBV2 and TRBJ1-5): EPEVTQTPSHQVTQMGQEVILRCVPISNHLYFYWYRQILGQKVEFLVSFYNNEISEKSEIFDDQFSVERPDGSNFTLKIRSTKLEDSAMYFCASSEGTGGFQPQHFGDGTRLSIL.

V usage is TRBV9 and J usage is TRBJ2-5; TRBD2 aligns across 10 bases. The CDR3 consists of 15 residues. V lost 3 bases, J lost 5 bases, and 7 bases stayed unmatched. Germline V lookup: CDR1 SGDLS, CDR2 YYNGEE. The CDR3 sequence: CASSGLAGVQETQYF. CDR3 nucleotide sequence: TGTGCCAGCAGCGGTCTAGCGGGAGTGCAGGAGACCCAGTACTTC.

The V call is TRBV6-6, the J call TRBJ2-1; D perhaps matches TRBD1 (6 bases). CDR1 and CDR2 from the germline V gene are MNHNY and SVGAGI (reference sequence). Trimming stripped 7 bases from V and 0 bases from J, with 16 bases between. This CDR3 is 16 amino acids long. CDR3: CASTPASRGSYNEQFF. The DNA of the CDR3 is TGTGCCAGCACTCCCGCGAGCAGGGGCTCCTACAATGAGCAGTTCTTC.

The gene calls are TRBV24-1 and TRBJ1-2; TRBD1 agrees at 7 bases. Germline-derived CDR1 and CDR2 are KGHDR and SFDVKD. V lost 9 bases and J lost 8; bases outside the gene matches: 8. The CDR3 covers 12 residues. The CDR3 nucleotides are TGTGCCACCGGGGACAGCACCGTGGGCTACACCTTC. Translating it yields CATGDSTVGYTF.

The table lists this clone with a count of one. The chain employs TRBV4-3 and TRBJ2-7; D possibly corresponds to TRBD2 (6 bases). Trimming stripped 0 bases from V and 0 bases from J, with 15 bases between. The CDR3 covers 17 residues. The V gene's germline CDR1 is LGHNA and CDR2 YSLEER. In nucleotides, the CDR3 is TGCGCCAGCAGCCAAGATGGCACGGCGGGAACCTCCTACGAGCAGTACTTC. It yields the protein CASSQDGTAGTSYEQYF.

This clone was seen a single time. The chain combines TRBV5-6 with TRBJ1-1; no reliable D call. The germline V gene has CDR1 SGHDT and CDR2 YYEEEE. This CDR3 comprises 13 residues. With 6 bases removed from V and 1 base from J, the gap between germline ends came to 10 bases. The CDR3 loop is CASTYEGNTEAFF. As DNA, the CDR3 is TGTGCCAGCACCTATGAGGGGAACACTGAAGCTTTCTTT.

The chain recombines TRBV5-1 with TRBJ2-3; 7 bases fit TRBD1. CDR1 SGHRS and CDR2 YFSETQ come from the germline V gene. There are 16 residues in the CDR3. Germline trimming cut 4 bases from V and 4 bases from J; bases unmatched to any gene: 12. The CDR3, as DNA: TGCGCCAGCAGCCCGGTCCCGGGACAGACCGCAGATACGCAGTATTTT. Translated: CASSPVPGQTADTQYF.

The chain links TRBV7-6 to TRBJ1-3; TRBD1 agrees at 8 bases. The ends lost 0 bases at V and 0 bases at J; junction bases unmatched: 7. The CDR3 sequence is 18 residues long. Germline loops: CDR1 SGHVS, CDR2 FNYEAQ. Written as DNA, the CDR3 is TGTGCCAGCAGCTTAGCGGTGACAGGGGCCTTCTCTGGAAACACCATATATTTT. Translated: CASSLAVTGAFSGNTIYF.

This chain connects TRBV9 to TRBJ2-3; 7 bases map to TRBD2. With V trimmed by 0 bases and J by 1 base, 5 bases remained unmatched. Looked up from germline, CDR1 is SGDLS and CDR2 is YYNGEE. The CDR3 spans 16 residues. CDR3 sequence: CASSVALGGGTDTQYF. CDR3 bases: TGTGCCAGCAGCGTAGCACTGGGGGGGGGCACAGATACGCAGTATTTT.

This chain links TRBV3-1 (or the pseudogene TRBV3-2) with TRBJ2-7; tentatively, D is TRBD2 (5 bases). Trimming cost V 4 bases and J 7 bases, with 23 bases left between them. Per germline, CDR1 LGHDT and CDR2 YNNKEL (reference sequence). CDR3 length: 16 residues. CDR3 sequence: CASSRRTEPSQGEQYF. The CDR3 DNA reads as TGTGCCAGCAGCCGACGGACTGAGCCGTCCCAAGGGGAGCAGTACTTC.

The table lists this clone with a count of one. V and J are TRBV7-2 and TRBJ1-1; 9 nucleotides align to TRBD1. Germline V CDR1 and CDR2: SGHTA, FQGNSA. The CDR3 has 13 residues. V shed 5 bases, J shed 10 bases, and the junction held 8 bases outside the gene matches. CDR3 residues: CASSTYRGLVAFF. The CDR3 DNA is TGTGCCAGCAGCACATACAGGGGGCTTGTAGCTTTCTTT.

This clone is a singleton in its sample. The chain uses TRBV4-3 and TRBJ1-4, with D maybe TRBD1 (5 bases). Trimming cost V 0 bases and J 5 bases, with 10 bases left between them. CDR1 LGHNA and CDR2 YSLEER come from the germline V gene. The CDR3 loop spans 15 amino acids. Here the CDR3 DNA reads TGCGCCAGCAGCCAAGATAGGGGCAGAAATGAAAAACTGTTTTTT. The encoded protein is CASSQDRGRNEKLFF.

V usage is TRBV18 and J usage is TRBJ1-5; no clear D gene. This CDR3 region has 16 residues. V lost 4 bases and J lost 7, with 20 bases in between. In germline, CDR1 is KGHSH, CDR2 LQKENI. CDR3 sequence reads: CASSRPGDGPRQPQHF. The CDR3 DNA reads TGTGCCAGCTCACGGCCGGGAGATGGCCCCCGGCAGCCCCAGCATTTT.

CDR3: CASSQDRVTYNEQFF. The CDR3 nucleotides read TGCGCCAGCAGCCAAGATCGGGTGACGTACAATGAGCAGTTCTTC. This chain connects TRBV4-3 to TRBJ2-1; D unresolved. Trimming shortened V by 0 bases and J by 4 bases, and 10 bases separated the two germline ends. From germline, CDR1 is LGHNA and CDR2 YSLEER. CDR3 length: 15 residues.